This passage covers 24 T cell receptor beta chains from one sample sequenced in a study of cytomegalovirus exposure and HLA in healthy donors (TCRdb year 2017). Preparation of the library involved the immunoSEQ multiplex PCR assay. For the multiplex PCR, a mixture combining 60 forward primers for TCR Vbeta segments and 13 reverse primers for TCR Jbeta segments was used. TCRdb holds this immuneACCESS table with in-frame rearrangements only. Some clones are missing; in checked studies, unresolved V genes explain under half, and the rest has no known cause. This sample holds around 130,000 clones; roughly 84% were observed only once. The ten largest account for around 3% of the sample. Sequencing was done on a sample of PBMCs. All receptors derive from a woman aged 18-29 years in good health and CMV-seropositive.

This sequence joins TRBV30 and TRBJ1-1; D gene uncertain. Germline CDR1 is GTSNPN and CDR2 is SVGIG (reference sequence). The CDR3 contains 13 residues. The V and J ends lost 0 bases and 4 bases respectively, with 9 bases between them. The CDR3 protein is CAWSVGRGTEAFF. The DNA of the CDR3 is TGTGCCTGGAGTGTGGGCCGGGGCACTGAAGCTTTCTTT.

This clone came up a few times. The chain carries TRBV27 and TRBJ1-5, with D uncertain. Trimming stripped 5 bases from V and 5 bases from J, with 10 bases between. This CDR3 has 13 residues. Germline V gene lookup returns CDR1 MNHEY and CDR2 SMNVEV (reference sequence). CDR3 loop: CASSPSPYQPQHF. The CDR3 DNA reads TGTGCCAGCAGTCCTTCCCCCTATCAGCCCCAGCATTTT.

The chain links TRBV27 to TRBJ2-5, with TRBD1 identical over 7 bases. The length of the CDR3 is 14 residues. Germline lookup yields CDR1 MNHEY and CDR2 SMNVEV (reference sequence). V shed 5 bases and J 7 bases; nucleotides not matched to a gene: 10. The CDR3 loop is CASSPLRQGGTQYF. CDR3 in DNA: TGTGCCAGCAGTCCCCTAAGACAGGGTGGGACCCAGTACTTC.

CDR3 DNA: TGCGCCAGCAGCCCACACCCCCAGGGGCTGAACACTGAAGCTTTCTTT. Translated, it gives CASSPHPQGLNTEAFF. The chain links TRBV4-1 to TRBJ1-1, with D perhaps TRBD1 (6 bases). The germline V gene has CDR1 MGHRA and CDR2 YSYEKL. Trimming cost V 4 bases and J 0 bases, with 15 bases left between them. CDR3 length equals 16 residues.

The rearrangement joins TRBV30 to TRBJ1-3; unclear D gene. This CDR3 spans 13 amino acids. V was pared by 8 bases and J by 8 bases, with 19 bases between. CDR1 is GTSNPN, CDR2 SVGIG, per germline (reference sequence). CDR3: CAGLGGLGDTIYF. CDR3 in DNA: TGTGCCGGCCTAGGAGGTCTCGGTGACACCATATATTTT.

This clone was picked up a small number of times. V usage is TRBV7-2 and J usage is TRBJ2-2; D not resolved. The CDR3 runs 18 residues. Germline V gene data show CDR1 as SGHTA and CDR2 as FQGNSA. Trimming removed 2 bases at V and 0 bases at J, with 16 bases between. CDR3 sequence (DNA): TGTGCCAGCAGCTTAAACGGCTGGCGGCTTGCGAACACCGGGGAGCTGTTTTTT. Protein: CASSLNGWRLANTGELFF.

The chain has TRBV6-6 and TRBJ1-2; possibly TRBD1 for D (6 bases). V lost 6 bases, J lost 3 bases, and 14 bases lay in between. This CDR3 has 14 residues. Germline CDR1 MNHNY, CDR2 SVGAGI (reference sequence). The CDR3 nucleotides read TGTGCCAGCAGCCCAACAGGGAACGACTATGGCTACACCTTC. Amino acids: CASSPTGNDYGYTF.

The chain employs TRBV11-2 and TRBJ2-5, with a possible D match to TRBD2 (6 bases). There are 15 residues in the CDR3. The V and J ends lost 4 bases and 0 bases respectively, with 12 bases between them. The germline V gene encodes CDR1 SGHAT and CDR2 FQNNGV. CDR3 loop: CASSWGSGYQETQYF. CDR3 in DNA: TGTGCCAGCAGCTGGGGTAGCGGCTACCAAGAGACCCAGTACTTC.

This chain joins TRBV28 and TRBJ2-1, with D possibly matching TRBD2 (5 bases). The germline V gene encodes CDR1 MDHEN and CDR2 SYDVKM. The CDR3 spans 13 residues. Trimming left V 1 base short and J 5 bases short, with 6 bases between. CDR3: CASSLSGNNEQFF. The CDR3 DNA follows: TGTGCCAGCAGTTTATCCGGGAACAATGAGCAGTTCTTC. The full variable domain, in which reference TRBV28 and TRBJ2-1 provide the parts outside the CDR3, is DVKVTQSSRYLVKRTGEKVFLECVQDMDHENMFWYRQDPGLGLRLIYFSYDVKMKEKGDIPEGYSVSREKKERFSLILESASTNQTSMYLCASSLSGNNEQFFGPGTRLTVL.

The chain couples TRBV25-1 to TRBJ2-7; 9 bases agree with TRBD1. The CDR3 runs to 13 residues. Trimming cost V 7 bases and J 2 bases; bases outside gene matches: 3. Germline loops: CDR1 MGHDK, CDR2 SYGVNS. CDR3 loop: CASTDRGTYEQYF. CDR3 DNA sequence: TGTGCCAGCACCGACAGGGGGACCTACGAGCAGTACTTC.

Here the CDR3 reads CASSQDRDGNTIYF. In DNA form, the CDR3 reads TGTGCCAGCAGCCAAGACAGGGATGGAAACACCATATATTTT. The rearrangement uses TRBV4-2 and TRBJ1-3, with a possible D match to TRBD1 (5 bases). V lost 0 bases and J 3 bases, leaving 6 bases between the germline ends. The CDR3 loop spans 14 amino acids. Germline values: CDR1 LGHNA, CDR2 YNFKEQ.

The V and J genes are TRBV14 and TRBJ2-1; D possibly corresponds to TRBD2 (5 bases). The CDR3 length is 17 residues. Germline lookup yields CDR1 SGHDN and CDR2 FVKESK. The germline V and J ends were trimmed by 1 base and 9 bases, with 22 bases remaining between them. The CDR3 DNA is TGTGCCAGCAGCCAAGGTCTGAGGGCTACCATTTTGAGTGAGCAGTTCTTC. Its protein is CASSQGLRATILSEQFF.

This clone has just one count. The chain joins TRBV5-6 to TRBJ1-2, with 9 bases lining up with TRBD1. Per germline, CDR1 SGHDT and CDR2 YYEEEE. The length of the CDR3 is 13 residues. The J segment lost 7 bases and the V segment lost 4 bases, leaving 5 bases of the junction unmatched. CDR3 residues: CASSPGTGSGYTF. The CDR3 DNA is TGTGCCAGCAGCCCCGGGACAGGGAGTGGCTACACCTTC.

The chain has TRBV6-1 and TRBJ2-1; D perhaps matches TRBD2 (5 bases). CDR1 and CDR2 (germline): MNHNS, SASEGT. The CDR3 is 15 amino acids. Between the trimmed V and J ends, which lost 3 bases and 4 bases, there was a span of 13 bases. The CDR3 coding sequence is TGTGCCAGCAGTGACTCGATCGGCGGGTACAATGAGCAGTTCTTC. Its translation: CASSDSIGGYNEQFF.

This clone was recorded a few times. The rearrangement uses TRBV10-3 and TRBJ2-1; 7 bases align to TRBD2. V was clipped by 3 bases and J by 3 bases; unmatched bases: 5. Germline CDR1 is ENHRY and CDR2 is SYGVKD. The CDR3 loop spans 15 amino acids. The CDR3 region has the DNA TGTGCCATCAGTGAAGCCAGCGGGGTCTACAATGAGCAGTTCTTC. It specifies CAISEASGVYNEQFF.

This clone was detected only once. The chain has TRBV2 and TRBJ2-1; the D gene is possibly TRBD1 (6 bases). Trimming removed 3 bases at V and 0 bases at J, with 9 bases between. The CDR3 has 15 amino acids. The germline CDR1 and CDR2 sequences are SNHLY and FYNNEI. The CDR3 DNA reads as TGTGCCAGCAGTGAGACAGGTGGCTCCTACAATGAGCAGTTCTTC. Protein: CASSETGGSYNEQFF.

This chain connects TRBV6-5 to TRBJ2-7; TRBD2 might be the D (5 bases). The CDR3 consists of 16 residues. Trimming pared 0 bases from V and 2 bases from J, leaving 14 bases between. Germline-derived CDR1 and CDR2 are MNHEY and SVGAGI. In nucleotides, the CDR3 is TGTGCCAGCAGTTACTCGAAATATCGGGATCCCTACGAGCAGTACTTC. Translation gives CASSYSKYRDPYEQYF.

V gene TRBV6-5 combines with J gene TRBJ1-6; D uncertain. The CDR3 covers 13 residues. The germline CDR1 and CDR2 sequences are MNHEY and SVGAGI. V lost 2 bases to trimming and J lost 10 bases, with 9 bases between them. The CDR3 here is CASSYAYESPLHF. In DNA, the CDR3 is TGTGCCAGCAGTTACGCCTATGAGTCACCCCTCCACTTT.

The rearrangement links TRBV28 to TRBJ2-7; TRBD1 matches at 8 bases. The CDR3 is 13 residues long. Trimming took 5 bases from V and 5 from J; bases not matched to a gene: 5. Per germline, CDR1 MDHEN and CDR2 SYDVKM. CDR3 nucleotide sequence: TGTGCCAGCAGTCGGACAGGGCTGGACGAGCAGTACTTC. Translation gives CASSRTGLDEQYF.

This CDR3 reads CATGAGTDTQYF. CDR3 DNA sequence: TGTGCCACCGGGGCTGGCACAGATACGCAGTATTTT. The rearrangement uses TRBV15 and TRBJ2-3, with D possibly matching TRBD1 (5 bases). The CDR3 has 12 amino acids. Germline-derived CDR1 and CDR2 are LNHNV and YYDKDF (reference sequence). Trimming left V 8 bases short and J 1 base short, with 7 bases between.

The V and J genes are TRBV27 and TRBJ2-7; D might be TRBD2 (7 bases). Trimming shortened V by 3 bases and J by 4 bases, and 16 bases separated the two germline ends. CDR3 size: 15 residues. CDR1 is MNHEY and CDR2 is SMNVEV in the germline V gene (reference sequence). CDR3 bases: TGTGCCAGCAGTTTCGCGGTGGGGGGGGCGTACGAGCAGTACTTC. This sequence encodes CASSFAVGGAYEQYF.

The CDR3 coding sequence is TGTGCCTGGAGTGTATCTCGCACAGATACGCAGTATTTT. Residues: CAWSVSRTDTQYF. The chain joins TRBV30 to TRBJ2-3; D gene ambiguous. The CDR3 has 13 residues. The V and J ends lost 0 bases and 1 base respectively, with 5 bases between them. Germline values: CDR1 GTSNPN, CDR2 SVGIG (reference sequence).

CDR3 coding DNA: TGCGCCAGCAGACCCGGGCTAGCGGCCTACAATGAGCAGTTCTTC. Residues: CASRPGLAAYNEQFF. The chain links TRBV4-1 to TRBJ2-1, with 7 bases matching TRBD2. This CDR3 is built from 15 residues. J lost 2 bases, V lost 6 bases, and 7 bases had no gene match. The germline gives CDR1 MGHRA, CDR2 YSYEKL.

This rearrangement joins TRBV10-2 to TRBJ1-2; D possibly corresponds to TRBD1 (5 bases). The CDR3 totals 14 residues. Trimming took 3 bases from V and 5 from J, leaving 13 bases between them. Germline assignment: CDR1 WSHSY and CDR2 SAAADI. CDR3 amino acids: CASSDRAGKYGYTF. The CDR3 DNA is TGCGCCAGCAGTGATAGGGCAGGGAAATATGGCTACACCTTC.